This TCR beta chain comes out of a study of T cells in localized non-small cell lung cancer. Study-wide findings and caveats: Measurement of T cell clonality placed uninvolved adjacent lung highest, above the level in tumor. Of the top 100 tumor clones, median approximately 50 were in adjacent lung, about 30 among its top 100. A higher density of T cells in blood coincided with extended overall survival. Tumor samples were not multi-region, leaving intratumor heterogeneity unexcluded.

Germline lookup yields CDR1 SGHNT and CDR2 YYREEE (reference sequence). V was clipped by 2 bases and J by 0 bases, with 6 bases between them. The CDR3 is made up of 15 amino acids. As for this clone: Its cognate antigen is unknown.

Sequencing was performed with immunoSEQ multiplex PCR; in TCRdb, only in-frame clones are kept and a portion is missing. Here the sample spans tens of thousands of clones, around 83% being singletons. The sample consisted of PBMCs, taken before any cancer treatment. The chain has TRBV5-4 and TRBJ2-6, with D possibly matching TRBD1 (5 bases). The source of this sequence is a man between 40 and 70 years old with stage II lung adenocarcinoma. DNA of the CDR3: TGTGCCAGCAGCTTTCAGGGCTCTGGGGCCAACGTCCTGACTTTC. Protein: CASSFQGSGANVLTF.